This T cell receptor (beta chain) is from a study of T cell responses to AZD1222 COVID-19 vaccine. The table came from immunoSEQ multiplex PCR; TCRdb's copy has only in-frame clones and leaves some out. The repertoire holds approximately 150,000 clones, 85% to 90% seen once, with about 4.1% in the top ten. Germline assignment: CDR1 WNHNN and CDR2 SYGVQD (reference sequence). There are 17 residues in the CDR3. V was trimmed by 2 bases and J by 0 bases, leaving 15 bases between them. The sequencing here drew on peripheral blood, taken 28 days after the second dose of the MenACWY control vaccine. This TCR was sampled from an adult who received the MenACWY meningococcal vaccine as a control. J is TRBJ2-3 and V is TRBV10-1, with D uncertain. This CDR3 is CASSEDRRYRSTDTQYF. CDR3 nucleotides: TGCGCCAGCAGTGAGGATAGGCGGTACCGAAGCACAGATACGCAGTATTTT.